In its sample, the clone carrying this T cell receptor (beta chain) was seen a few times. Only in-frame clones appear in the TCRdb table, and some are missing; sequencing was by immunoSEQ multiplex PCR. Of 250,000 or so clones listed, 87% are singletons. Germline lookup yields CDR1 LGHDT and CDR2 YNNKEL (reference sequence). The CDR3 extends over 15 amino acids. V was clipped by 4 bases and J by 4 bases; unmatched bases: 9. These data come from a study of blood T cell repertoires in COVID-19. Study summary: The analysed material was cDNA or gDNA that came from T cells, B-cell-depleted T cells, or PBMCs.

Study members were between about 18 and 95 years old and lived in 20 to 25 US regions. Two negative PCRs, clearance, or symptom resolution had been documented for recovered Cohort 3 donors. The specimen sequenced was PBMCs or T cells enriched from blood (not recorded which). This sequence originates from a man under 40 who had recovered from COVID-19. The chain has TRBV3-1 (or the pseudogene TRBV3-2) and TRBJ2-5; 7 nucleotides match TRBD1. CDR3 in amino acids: CASSPGAGDRETQYF. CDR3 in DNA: TGTGCCAGCAGCCCCGGGGCAGGGGACAGAGAGACCCAGTACTTC.